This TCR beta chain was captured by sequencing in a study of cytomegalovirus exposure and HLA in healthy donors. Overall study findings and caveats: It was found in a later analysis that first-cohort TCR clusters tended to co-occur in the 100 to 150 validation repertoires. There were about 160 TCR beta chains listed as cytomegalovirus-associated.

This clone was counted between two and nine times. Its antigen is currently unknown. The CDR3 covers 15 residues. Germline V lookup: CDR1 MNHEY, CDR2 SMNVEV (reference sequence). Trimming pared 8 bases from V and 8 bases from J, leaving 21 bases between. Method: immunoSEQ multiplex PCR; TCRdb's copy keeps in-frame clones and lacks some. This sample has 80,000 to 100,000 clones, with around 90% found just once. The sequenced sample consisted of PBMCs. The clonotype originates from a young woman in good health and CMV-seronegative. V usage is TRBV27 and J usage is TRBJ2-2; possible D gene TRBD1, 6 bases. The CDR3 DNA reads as TGTGCCAGCCGTGAAGGGGGACCATGGCCGGGGGAGCTGTTTTTT. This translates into CASREGGPWPGELFF.